This T cell receptor (beta chain) was profiled in a study of blood T cell repertoires in COVID-19. As for the study in general: T cells, B-cell-depleted T cells, or PBMCs provided the cDNA or gDNA that served as material.

This table comes from immunoSEQ multiplex PCR, and its TCRdb copy is limited to in-frame clones, with some not included. The table has some 250,000 clones, over 80% seen once. Germline assignment: CDR1 MNHEY and CDR2 SMNVEV (reference sequence). The CDR3 is made up of 14 amino acids. The V gene end was trimmed by 2 bases and the J gene end by 6 bases; junction bases not matched to a gene: 5. This chain joins TRBV27 and TRBJ2-7; 9 bases fit TRBD1. Sequenced sample: PBMCs or T cells enriched from blood (not recorded which). This clonotype was sampled from a human donor in a cohort exposed to, infected with or recovered from COVID-19 (not recorded which). The donor label of this sample is uncertain. The CDR3 DNA follows: TGTGCCAGCAGTTTAGGGACAGGGTCCGCCGAGCAGTACTTC. Encoded protein: CASSLGTGSAEQYF.